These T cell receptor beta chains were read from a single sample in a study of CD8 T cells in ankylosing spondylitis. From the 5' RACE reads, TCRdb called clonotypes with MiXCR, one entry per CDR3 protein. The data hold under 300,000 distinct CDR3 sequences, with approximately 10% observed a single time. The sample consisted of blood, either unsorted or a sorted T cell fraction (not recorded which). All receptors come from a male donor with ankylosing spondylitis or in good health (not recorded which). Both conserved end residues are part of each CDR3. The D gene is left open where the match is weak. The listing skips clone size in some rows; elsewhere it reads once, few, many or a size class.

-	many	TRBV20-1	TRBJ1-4	TGCAGTGCTAGAGATGGCCCCGGTGAAAAACTGTTTTTT	CSARDGPGEKLFF
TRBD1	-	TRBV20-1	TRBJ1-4	TGCAGTGCTTCGGACAGGGCCGGGGAAAAACTGTTTTTT	CSASDRAGEKLFF
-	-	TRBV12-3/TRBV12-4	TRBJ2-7	TGTGCCAGCAGCCCCCTCCGAAGGGGAGAGCAGTACTTC	CASSPLRRGEQYF
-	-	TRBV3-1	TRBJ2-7	TGTGCCAGCAGCCAAGATCTGGGGGCTTACGAGCAGTACTTC	CASSQDLGAYEQYF
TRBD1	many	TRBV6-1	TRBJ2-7	TGTGCCAGCTCCCCGGGACAGGACATCTACGAGCAGTACTTC	CASSPGQDIYEQYF
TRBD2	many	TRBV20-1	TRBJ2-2	TGCAGTGCAGTTAGCGGGAGCGCGAACACCGGGGAGCTGTTTTTT	CSAVSGSANTGELFF
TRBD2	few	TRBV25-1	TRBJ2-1	TGTGCCAGCAGTGGCCTAGCGGGAGGACCCCACTACAATGAGCAGTTCTTC	CASSGLAGGPHYNEQFF
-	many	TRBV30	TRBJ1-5	TGTGCCTGTAGTGAGCAGGTCAATCAGCCCCAGCATTTT	CACSEQVNQPQHF
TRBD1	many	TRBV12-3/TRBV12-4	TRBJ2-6	TGTGCCAGCAGTTTAGTTACAGGGGGCTCTGGGGCCAACGTCCTGACTTTC	CASSLVTGGSGANVLTF
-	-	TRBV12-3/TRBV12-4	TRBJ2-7	TGCGCCAGCAGTTTGGGGAGCCGGGCCCTCTCCTGCGAGCAGTACTTC	CASSLGSRALSCEQYF
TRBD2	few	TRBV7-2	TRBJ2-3	TGTGCCAGCAGCTTGGGGACTAGCGGGACCCTGGAGACGCAGTATTTT	CASSLGTSGTLETQYF
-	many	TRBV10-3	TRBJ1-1	TGTGCCATCACAGGACAGAGTGACACTGAAGCTTTCTTT	CAITGQSDTEAFF
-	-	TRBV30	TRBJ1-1	TGTGCCTGGAGTTACACAGGGAAAGCTTTCTTT	CAWSYTGKAFF
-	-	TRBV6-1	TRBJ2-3	TGTGCCGCCCAAGAGTCAAGGGTCAGCACAGATACGCAGTATTTT	CAAQESRVSTDTQYF
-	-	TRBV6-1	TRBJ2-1	TGTGCCAGCACTAGGGGGTTTCGCAATGAGCAGTTCTTC	CASTRGFRNEQFF
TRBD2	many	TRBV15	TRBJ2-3	TGTGCCACCAGCAGCAGCCAGGGAGGGCCAGATACGCAGTATTTT	CATSSSQGGPDTQYF
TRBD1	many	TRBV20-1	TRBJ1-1	TGCAGTGCCGCGACAGGGGGCTACACTGAAGCTTTCTTT	CSAATGGYTEAFF
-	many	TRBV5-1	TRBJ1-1	TGCGCCAGCAGCTTGGAAGAAAAGGGGACTGAAGCTTTCTTT	CASSLEEKGTEAFF
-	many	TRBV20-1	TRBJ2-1	TGCAGTGCCCCGGGACGTAGCTCCTACAATGAGCAGTTCTTC	CSAPGRSSYNEQFF
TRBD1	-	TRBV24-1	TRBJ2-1	TGTGCCACCGCGGACAGGGACAATGAGCAGTTCTTC	CATADRDNEQFF
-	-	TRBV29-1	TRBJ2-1	TGCAGCGTTGATGCCCCCTACAATGAGCAGTTCTTC	CSVDAPYNEQFF
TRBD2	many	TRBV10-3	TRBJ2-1	TGTGCCATCAGCCAGCAGGGACTAGCGGGATCCCTGGGTGAGCAGTTCTTC	CAISQQGLAGSLGEQFF
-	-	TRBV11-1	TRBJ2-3	TGTGCCAGCAGCTTATCTTCACACGGCCTCACAGATACGCAGTATTTT	CASSLSSHGLTDTQYF
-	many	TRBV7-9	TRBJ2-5	TGTGCCAGCAGCCCGGCCCAATGGGCCCAGTACTTC	CASSPAQWAQYF
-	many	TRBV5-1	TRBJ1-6	TGCGCCAGCAGCATCGGGGCCCACAGCAGTTCACCCCTCCACTTT	CASSIGAHSSSPLHF
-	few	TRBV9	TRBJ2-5	TGTGCCAGCAGCCCAGGGGGTACAGGGAGGCAAGAGACCCAGTACTTC	CASSPGGTGRQETQYF
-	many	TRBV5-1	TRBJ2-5	TGCGCCAGCAGCTTGGCCCGACCAGGGGAGACCCAGTACTTC	CASSLARPGETQYF
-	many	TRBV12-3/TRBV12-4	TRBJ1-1	TGTGCCAGCAGGATCACCGACGGAAGAGGGAACACTGAAGCTTTCTTT	CASRITDGRGNTEAFF
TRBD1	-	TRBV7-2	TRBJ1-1	TGTGCCAGCAGCTGGACAGGAACCGATGAAGCTTTCTTT	CASSWTGTDEAFF
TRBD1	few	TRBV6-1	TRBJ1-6	TGTGCCAGCAGAAGCCGGGACAGCCATAATTCACCCCTCCACTTT	CASRSRDSHNSPLHF
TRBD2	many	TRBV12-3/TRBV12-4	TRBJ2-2	TGTGCCAGCAGCCCCGGACTAGCCGGGGAGCTGTTTTTT	CASSPGLAGELFF
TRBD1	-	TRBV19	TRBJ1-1	TGTGCCAGTAGTGGGACAGGGAGCATCACTTCGAACACTGAAGCTTTCTTT	CASSGTGSITSNTEAFF
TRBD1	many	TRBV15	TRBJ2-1	TGTGCCACCAGCGCACCGGGACAGGGGAACAATGAGCAGTTCTTC	CATSAPGQGNNEQFF
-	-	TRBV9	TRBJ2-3	TGTGCCAGCAGCCCTCGACAGGGAGGCTCCACAGGTACGCAGTATTTT	CASSPRQGGSTGTQYF
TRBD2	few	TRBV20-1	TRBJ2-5	TGCTGTGCCCAGCGGGCTAGCGGGAGGGCCAGGGAGACCCAGTACTTC	CCAQRASGRARETQYF
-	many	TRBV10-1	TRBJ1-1	TGCGCCAGCAGTGAGTCGGCAGGGGAGGGGACTGAAGCTTTCTTT	CASSESAGEGTEAFF
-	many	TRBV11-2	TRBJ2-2	TGTGCCAGCAGCTTAAGGATAACCCGGGGCAGACGAAACACCGGGGAGCTGTTTTTT	CASSLRITRGRRNTGELFF
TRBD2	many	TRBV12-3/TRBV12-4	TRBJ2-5	TGTGCCAGCAGTTTCCTGGGGCTAGCGGCCCCAGAGACCCAGTACTTC	CASSFLGLAAPETQYF
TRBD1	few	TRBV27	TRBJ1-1	TGTGCCAGCAGTTTCGCGACAGGGGTAAACACTGAAGCTTTCTTT	CASSFATGVNTEAFF
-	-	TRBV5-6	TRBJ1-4	TGTGCCAGCAGCTTGTCTGGGACGTGGAATGAAAAACTGTTTTTT	CASSLSGTWNEKLFF
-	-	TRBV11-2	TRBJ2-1	TGTGCCAGCAGCTTAGGGACCTTGTACAATGAGCAGTTCTTC	CASSLGTLYNEQFF
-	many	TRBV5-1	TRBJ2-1	TGCGCCAGCAGCTTGTCCAGAAAATCTGAGCAGTTCTTC	CASSLSRKSEQFF
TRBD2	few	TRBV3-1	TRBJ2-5	TGTGCCAGCAGCCTCGGACTAGGGTTGATGAAGACCCAGTACTTC	CASSLGLGLMKTQYF
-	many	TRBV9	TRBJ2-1	TGTGCCAGCAGCGTAGGGGGGGCGGGGGAATACAATGAGCAGTTCTTC	CASSVGGAGEYNEQFF
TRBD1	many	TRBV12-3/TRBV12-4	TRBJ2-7	TGTGCCAGCAGTGCCAGACAGGGGCGAGGCCACGAGCAGTACTTC	CASSARQGRGHEQYF
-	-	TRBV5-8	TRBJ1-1	TGTGCCAGCACCTATCCGAACACTGAAGCTTTCTTT	CASTYPNTEAFF
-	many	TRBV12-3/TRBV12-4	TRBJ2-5	TGTGCCAGCAGTTTAGCCGGGCAAGGGCAGGAGACCCAGTACTTC	CASSLAGQGQETQYF
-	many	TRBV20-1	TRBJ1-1	TGCAGTGCCTCCGGCGGGTGGCCTGAAGCTTTCTTT	CSASGGWPEAFF
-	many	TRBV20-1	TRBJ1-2	TGCAGTGCTAGTCCCCAGGGGCTCTATGGCTACACCTTC	CSASPQGLYGYTF
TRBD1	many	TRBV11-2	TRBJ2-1	TGTGCCAGCAGCTTAGATCGTTCAGGGGGTGGGCAGTTCTTC	CASSLDRSGGGQFF
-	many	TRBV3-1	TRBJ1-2	TGTGCCAGCAGCCGGGGACCTAACTATGGCTACACCTTC	CASSRGPNYGYTF
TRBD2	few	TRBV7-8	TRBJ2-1	TGTGCCAGCAGCCCCACTAGCGGGTCAAGGAATGAGCAGTTCTTC	CASSPTSGSRNEQFF
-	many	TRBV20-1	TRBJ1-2	TGCAGTGCTAGAGATTCTAACAACTATGGCTACACCTTC	CSARDSNNYGYTF
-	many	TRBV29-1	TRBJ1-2	TGCAGCGTTGAAGGTGCGGTCAGGGAACCCTATGGCTACACCTTC	CSVEGAVREPYGYTF
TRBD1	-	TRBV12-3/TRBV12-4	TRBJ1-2	TGTGCCAGCAGCCGGACAGGGTTCGGGGAGGGCTACACCTTC	CASSRTGFGEGYTF
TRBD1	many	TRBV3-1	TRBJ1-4	TGTGCCAGCAGCCCTGGGACAGGGGGCCAAGAAAAACTGTTTTTT	CASSPGTGGQEKLFF
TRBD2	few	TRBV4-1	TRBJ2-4	TGCGCCAGCAGCTCGATCGGGACTAGCGGTAGGGGAGACATTCAGTACTTC	CASSSIGTSGRGDIQYF
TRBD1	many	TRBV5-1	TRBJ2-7	TGCGCCAGCAGCCCTACAGGGGATGGGACCGAGCAGTACTTC	CASSPTGDGTEQYF